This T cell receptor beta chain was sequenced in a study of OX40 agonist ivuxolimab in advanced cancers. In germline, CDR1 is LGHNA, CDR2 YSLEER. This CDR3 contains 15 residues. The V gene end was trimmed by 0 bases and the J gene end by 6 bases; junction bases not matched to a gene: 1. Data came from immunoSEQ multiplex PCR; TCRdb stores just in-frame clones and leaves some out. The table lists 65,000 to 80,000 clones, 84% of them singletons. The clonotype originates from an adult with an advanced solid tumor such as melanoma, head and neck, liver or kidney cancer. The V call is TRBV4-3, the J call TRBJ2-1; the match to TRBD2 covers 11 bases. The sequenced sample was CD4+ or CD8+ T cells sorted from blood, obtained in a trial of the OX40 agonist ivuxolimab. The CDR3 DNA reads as TGCGCCAGCAGCCAAGAACTAGCGGGAGCCAATGAGCAGTTCTTC. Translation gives CASSQELAGANEQFF.